These T cell receptor beta chains were read from a single sample in a study of memory CD4+ T cells and cytomegalovirus serostatus. Clones were read by immunoSEQ multiplex PCR, and TCRdb kept only the in-frame ones, dropping some. The sample holds roughly 45,000 clones, more than 70% seen once. Material for sequencing was memory CD4+ T cells from blood. The receptors derive from an adult in good health and CMV-seronegative. Each CDR3 is given with its conserved first and last residue. D genes are given only for firm matches. Clone size is stated in some rows and not others, as once, few, many or a class when expanded.

V: TRBV7-2; J: TRBJ1-3; size: few; D: .; length: 17; DNA: TGTGCCAGCAGCTCAACGCGTCGGGGGGACCCTGGAAACACCATATATTTT; CDR3: CASSSTRRGDPGNTIYF
V: TRBV11-2; J: TRBJ1-3; size: .; D: TRBD1; length: 13; DNA: TGTGCCAGCAGCTCACAGGGGGGGAACACCATATATTTT; CDR3: CASSSQGGNTIYF
V: TRBV6-5; J: TRBJ2-3; size: once; D: .; length: 14; DNA: TGTGCCAGCAAGAAAGGGGACGGGGCAGATACGCAGTATTTT; CDR3: CASKKGDGADTQYF
V: TRBV2; J: TRBJ1-5; size: .; D: .; length: 16; DNA: TGTGCCAGCAGTGGGAGACAGGTGACGGGCAATCAGCCCCAGCATTTT; CDR3: CASSGRQVTGNQPQHF
V: TRBV6-6; J: TRBJ2-3; size: .; D: TRBD1; length: 16; DNA: TGTGCCAGCAGCGCCCGACAGGGGAAAATGGCAGATACGCAGTATTTT; CDR3: CASSARQGKMADTQYF
V: TRBV6-5; J: TRBJ1-1; size: .; D: .; length: 13; DNA: TGTGCCAGCAGTTACACAAGGAACACTGAAGCTTTCTTT; CDR3: CASSYTRNTEAFF
V: TRBV7-9; J: TRBJ2-1; size: .; D: TRBD2; length: 15; DNA: TGTGCCAGCAGCTTTCCCAGCGGGGGGTACAATGAGCAGTTCTTC; CDR3: CASSFPSGGYNEQFF
V: TRBV2; J: TRBJ2-1; size: .; D: TRBD1; length: 16; DNA: TGTGCCAGCACCCCCGAGACAGGGCAATACTACAATGAGCAGTTCTTC; CDR3: CASTPETGQYYNEQFF
V: TRBV5-4; J: TRBJ2-5; size: .; D: .; length: 13; DNA: TGTGCCAGCAGCTTGGGGAGGCAAGAGACCCAGTACTTC; CDR3: CASSLGRQETQYF
V: TRBV7-9; J: TRBJ1-2; size: .; D: .; length: 14; DNA: TGTGCCAGCAGCTTCCCTACAGGGTGGCGGGGCTACACCTTC; CDR3: CASSFPTGWRGYTF
V: TRBV5-5; J: TRBJ2-7; size: .; D: TRBD2; length: 15; DNA: TGTGCCAGCAGCTCGGGGGGATTGGGCTCCTACGAGCAGTACTTC; CDR3: CASSSGGLGSYEQYF
V: TRBV28; J: TRBJ1-1; size: few; D: TRBD1; length: 12; DNA: TGTGCCAGCAGTTTAGGACAGGGTGAAGCTTTCTTT; CDR3: CASSLGQGEAFF
V: TRBV6-5; J: TRBJ2-1; size: .; D: TRBD1; length: 15; DNA: TGTGCCAGCAGTTACTCGGGACAGGGGGCCTATGAGCAGTTCTTC; CDR3: CASSYSGQGAYEQFF
V: TRBV7-9; J: TRBJ2-7; size: .; D: TRBD2; length: 19; DNA: TGTGCCAGCAGCTTTGACAACCGGGTAGTAGCGGGAAGAGGATACGAGCAGTACTTC; CDR3: CASSFDNRVVAGRGYEQYF
V: TRBV7-2; J: TRBJ2-3; size: .; D: .; length: 13; DNA: TGTGCCAGCAGCCTCAGAGAGGCAGATACGCAGTATTTT; CDR3: CASSLREADTQYF
V: TRBV6-1; J: TRBJ2-7; size: .; D: .; length: 16; DNA: TGTGCCAGCAGTGAAAGGTTGGGAGGATCTAGCTACGAGCAGTACTTC; CDR3: CASSERLGGSSYEQYF